This TCR beta chain came from a study of human T cells and chemical hapten exposure. Study-wide results and limits: Clustering by CDR3 similarity yielded significantly more large clusters from expanded TCRs than controls.

Each CDR3 protein is one row after TCRdb ran MiXCR on the RACE reads. The profile shows 250,000 or so distinct CDR3 sequences, just under 8% of them singletons. Germline loops: CDR1 MNHNS, CDR2 SASEGT. CDR3 length: 14 residues. With 2 bases removed from V and 0 bases from J, the gap between germline ends came to 5 bases. Time point indicated: pre-sensitization, week 0. Treatment denoted: therapeutic diphenylcyclopropenone sensitization with weekly scalp DPC. Unfractionated whole blood served as the source for total RNA extraction. To note about this clonotype: Its antigen is undetermined.

The J gene is TRBJ1-5, the V gene TRBV6-1, with no clear D. This clonotype was obtained from a man in his late teens or twenties with alopecia areata. Some clones in this sample may be carry-over from other donors' samples. Specimen: whole blood, collected in connection with sensitization to the hapten diphenylcyclopropenone (DPC). The CDR3 DNA is TGTGCCAGCAGTGAAACAAATAGCAATCAGCCCCAGCATTTT. Protein: CASSETNSNQPQHF.